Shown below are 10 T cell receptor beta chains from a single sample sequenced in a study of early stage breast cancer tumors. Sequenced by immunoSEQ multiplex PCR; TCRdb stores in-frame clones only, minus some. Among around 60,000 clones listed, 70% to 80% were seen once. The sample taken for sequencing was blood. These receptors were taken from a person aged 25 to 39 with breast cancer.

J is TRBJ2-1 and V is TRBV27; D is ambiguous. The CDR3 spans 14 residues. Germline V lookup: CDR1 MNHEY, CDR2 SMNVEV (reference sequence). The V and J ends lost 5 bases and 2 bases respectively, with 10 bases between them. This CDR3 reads CASSRLEPYNEQFF. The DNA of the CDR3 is TGTGCCAGCAGTCGGTTGGAGCCCTACAATGAGCAGTTCTTC.

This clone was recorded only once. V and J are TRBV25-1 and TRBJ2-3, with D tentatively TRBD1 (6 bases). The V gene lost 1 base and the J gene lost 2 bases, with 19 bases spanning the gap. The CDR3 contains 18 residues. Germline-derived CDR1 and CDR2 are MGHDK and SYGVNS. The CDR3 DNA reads TGTGCCAGCAGTGAATTTGAGGGGGAAGAGCGGTCCACAGATACGCAGTATTTT. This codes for CASSEFEGEERSTDTQYF.

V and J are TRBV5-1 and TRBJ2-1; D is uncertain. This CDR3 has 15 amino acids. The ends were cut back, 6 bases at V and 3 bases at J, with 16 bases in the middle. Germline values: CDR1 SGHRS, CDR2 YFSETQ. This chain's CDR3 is CASIREIPGYNEQFF. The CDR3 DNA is TGCGCCAGCATACGAGAGATCCCGGGCTACAATGAGCAGTTCTTC.

This chain's CDR3 is CASSLYVYNEQFF. The CDR3 nucleotides are TGTGCCAGCAGCTTATACGTATACAATGAGCAGTTCTTC. The chain combines TRBV11-1 with TRBJ2-1; D ambiguous. This CDR3 spans 13 amino acids. CDR1 is SGHAT and CDR2 is FQDESV in the germline V gene (reference sequence). Trimming stripped 2 bases from V and 4 bases from J, with 6 bases between.

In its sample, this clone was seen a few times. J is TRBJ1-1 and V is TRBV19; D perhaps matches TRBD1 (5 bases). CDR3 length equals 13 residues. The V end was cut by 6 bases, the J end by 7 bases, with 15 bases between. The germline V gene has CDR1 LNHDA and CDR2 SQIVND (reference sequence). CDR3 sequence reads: CASRGTLRDEAFF. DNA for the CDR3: TGTGCCAGTAGGGGGACCCTGAGGGATGAAGCTTTCTTT.

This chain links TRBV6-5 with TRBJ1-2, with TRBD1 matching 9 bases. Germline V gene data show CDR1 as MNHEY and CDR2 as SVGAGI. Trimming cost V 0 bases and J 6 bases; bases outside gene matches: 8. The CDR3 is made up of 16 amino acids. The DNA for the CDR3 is TGTGCCAGCAGTTACTCGGTAGGACAGGGGCAACATGGCTACACCTTC. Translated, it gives CASSYSVGQGQHGYTF.

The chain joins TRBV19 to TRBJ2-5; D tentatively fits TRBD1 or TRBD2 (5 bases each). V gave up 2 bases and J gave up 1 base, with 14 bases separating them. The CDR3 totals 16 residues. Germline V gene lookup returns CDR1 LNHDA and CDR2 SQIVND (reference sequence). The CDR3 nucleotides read TGTGCCAGTAGTATAAGGGGCAGGGAGCCCCAAGAGACCCAGTACTTC. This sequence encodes CASSIRGREPQETQYF.

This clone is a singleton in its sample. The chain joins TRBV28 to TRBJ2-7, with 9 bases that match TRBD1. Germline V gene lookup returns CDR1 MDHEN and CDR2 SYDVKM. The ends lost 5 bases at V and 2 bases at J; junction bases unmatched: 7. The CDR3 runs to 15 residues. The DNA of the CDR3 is TGTGCCAGCAGTCCGGGGACAGGGCCGGCCTACGAGCAGTACTTC. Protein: CASSPGTGPAYEQYF.

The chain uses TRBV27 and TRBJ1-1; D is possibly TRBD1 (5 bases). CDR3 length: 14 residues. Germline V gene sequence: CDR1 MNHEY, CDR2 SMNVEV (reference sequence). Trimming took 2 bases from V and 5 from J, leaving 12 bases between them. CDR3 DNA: TGTGCCAGCAGTTTAACCGGGGCGATAACTGAAGCTTTCTTT. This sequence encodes CASSLTGAITEAFF.

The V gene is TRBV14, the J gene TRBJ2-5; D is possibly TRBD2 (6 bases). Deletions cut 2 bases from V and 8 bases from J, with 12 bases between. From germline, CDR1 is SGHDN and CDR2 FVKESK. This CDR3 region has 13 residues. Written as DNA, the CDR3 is TGTGCCAGCAGCCAACTACCCGGGAGCACCCAGTACTTC. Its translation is CASSQLPGSTQYF.